The 15 T cell receptor beta chains reported below all come from one sample, sequenced in a study of T cell responses to AZD1222 COVID-19 vaccine. The protocol was immunoSEQ multiplex PCR, while the TCRdb copy is restricted to in-frame clones and leaves out a portion. Among about 190,000 clones, roughly 93% were seen once, and the ten largest hold roughly 0.99%. Sequenced here: peripheral blood, sampled on day 0 of AZD1222 vaccination. The receptors were gathered from an adult in good health.

V gene TRBV6-5 combines with J gene TRBJ2-4; D not resolved. V lost 8 bases, J lost 5 bases, and 13 bases lay in between. The CDR3 has 13 residues. Germline V CDR1 and CDR2: MNHEY, SVGAGI. The CDR3 loop is CASSPRFENIQYF. The DNA of the CDR3 is TGTGCCAGCTCACCGCGGTTTGAAAACATTCAGTACTTC.

The chain combines TRBV6-1 with TRBJ2-7; either TRBD1 or TRBD2 may supply D (6 bases each). CDR3 size: 14 residues. The ends were cut back, 1 base at V and 5 bases at J, with 12 bases in the middle. The V gene's germline CDR1 is MNHNS and CDR2 SASEGT. Here the CDR3 DNA reads TGTGCCAGCAGTGAAGGGGGGGCTATTGACGAGCAGTACTTC. It specifies CASSEGGAIDEQYF.

This sequence joins TRBV28 and TRBJ2-7; TRBD2 aligns across 11 bases. Germline CDR1 MDHEN, CDR2 SYDVKM. The J segment lost 0 bases and the V segment lost 6 bases, leaving 13 bases of the junction unmatched. The CDR3 is 18 amino acids. The CDR3 here is CASSPSGAGTSGSYEQYF. The CDR3 DNA is TGTGCCAGCAGCCCCTCCGGCGCCGGGACTAGCGGCTCCTACGAGCAGTACTTC.

The genes are TRBV2 and TRBJ2-3; perhaps D is TRBD1 or TRBD2 (5 bases each). Trimming stripped 8 bases from V and 3 bases from J, with 12 bases between. Germline V lookup: CDR1 SNHLY, CDR2 FYNNEI. CDR3 length equals 13 residues. CDR3 DNA sequence: TGTGCCAGCCGAGGGGAAGCGACAGATACGCAGTATTTT. Its protein product is CASRGEATDTQYF.

The gene calls are TRBV5-1 and TRBJ2-5, with a weak D call TRBD1 (7 bases). With 0 bases removed from V and 7 bases from J, the gap between germline ends came to 16 bases. The length of the CDR3 is 15 residues. CDR1 SGHRS and CDR2 YFSETQ come from the germline V gene. Here the CDR3 DNA reads TGCGCCAGCAGCTTGGGACCGGGCCAGGGGGGGACCCAGTACTTC. Translating it yields CASSLGPGQGGTQYF.

The chain links TRBV4-3 to TRBJ1-2, with 8 bases lining up with TRBD1. Germline CDR1 and CDR2: LGHNA and YSLEER. With V trimmed by 1 base and J by 4 bases, 5 bases remained unmatched. This CDR3 contains 15 residues. In DNA form, the CDR3 reads TGCGCCAGCAGCCAAGTCGGGGGACAGGCCTATGGCTACACCTTC. Its translation: CASSQVGGQAYGYTF.

The gene calls are TRBV7-2 and TRBJ2-3; D might be TRBD1 or TRBD2, each matching 7 bases. Trimming left V 4 bases short and J 1 base short, with 12 bases between. This CDR3 is 15 amino acids long. CDR1 is SGHTA and CDR2 is FQGNSA in the germline V gene. DNA for the CDR3: TGTGCCAGCAGCTCGCAGGGGGGGCGCACAGATACGCAGTATTTT. This gives the protein CASSSQGGRTDTQYF.

The chain employs TRBV4-3 and TRBJ2-2; TRBD1 is a possible D gene (5 bases). CDR3 size: 14 residues. V was pared by 0 bases and J by 7 bases, with 9 bases between. CDR1 is LGHNA, CDR2 YSLEER, per germline. For the CDR3, the DNA is TGCGCCAGCAGCCAAGATGGGGCGTTCGGGGAGCTGTTTTTT. Translating gives CASSQDGAFGELFF.

The V call is TRBV27, the J call TRBJ2-7; TRBD2 matches at 7 bases. V was clipped by 6 bases and J by 3 bases; unmatched bases: 8. CDR1 and CDR2 (germline): MNHEY, SMNVEV (reference sequence). The CDR3 sequence is 14 residues long. CDR3 loop: CASSLREGYYEQYF. The DNA for the CDR3 is TGTGCCAGCAGCCTCAGGGAGGGATACTACGAGCAGTACTTC.

This chain joins TRBV19 and TRBJ1-2; a possible D gene is TRBD1 (5 bases). Germline lookup yields CDR1 LNHDA and CDR2 SQIVND (reference sequence). This CDR3 spans 12 amino acids. The V and J ends lost 9 bases and 7 bases respectively, with 15 bases between them. The CDR3 here is CASSGGVVGYTF. CDR3 DNA sequence: TGTGCCAGCTCGGGGGGAGTCGTTGGCTACACCTTC.

The chain couples TRBV7-2 to TRBJ1-6; no clear D gene. The germline V gene has CDR1 SGHTA and CDR2 FQGNSA. The CDR3 is made up of 15 amino acids. V lost 5 bases and J 1 base, leaving 9 bases between the germline ends. CDR3 residues: CASSPGRSYNSPLHF. The CDR3 DNA follows: TGTGCCAGCAGCCCGGGGAGGTCCTATAATTCACCCCTCCACTTT. Full variable domain (rest looked up from reference TRBV7-2 and TRBJ1-6): GAGVSQSPSNKVTEKGKDVELRCDPISGHTALYWYRQSLGQGLEFLIYFQGNSAPDKSGLPSDRFSAERTGGSVSTLTIQRTQQEDSAVYLCASSPGRSYNSPLHFGNGTRLTVT.

V is TRBV29-1 and J is TRBJ2-7; 11 bases fit TRBD1. V trimming: 2 bases; J trimming: 2 bases; junction bases outside the gene matches: 5. This CDR3 is built from 15 residues. From germline, CDR1 is SQVTM and CDR2 ANQGSEA. In DNA, the CDR3 is TGCAGCGTTGAATTGGGGACAGGGGGGACCTACGAGCAGTACTTC. It encodes CSVELGTGGTYEQYF.

This chain connects TRBV11-2 to TRBJ2-7; D is possibly TRBD1 or TRBD2 (5 bases each). V was trimmed by 6 bases and J by 3 bases, leaving 12 bases between them. The CDR3 length is 13 residues. Per germline, CDR1 SGHAT and CDR2 FQNNGV. CDR3 nucleotides: TGTGCCAGCAGTCGGGACGGACTCTACGAGCAGTACTTC. Amino acids: CASSRDGLYEQYF.

V and J are TRBV9 and TRBJ1-2; perhaps TRBD1 as D (5 bases). Germline-derived CDR1 and CDR2 are SGDLS and YYNGEE. There are 12 residues in the CDR3. Trimming removed 5 bases at V and 1 base at J, with 6 bases between. The CDR3 sequence: CASRGDNYGYTF. Here the CDR3 DNA reads TGTGCCAGCAGGGGGGATAACTATGGCTACACCTTC.

The chain links TRBV7-6 to TRBJ2-1, with 7 bases identical to TRBD2. Per germline, CDR1 SGHVS and CDR2 FNYEAQ. The CDR3 consists of 14 residues. The junction had 6 bases not matched to a gene; V was cut back by 5 bases and J by 5 bases. The CDR3 here is CASSGAGDHNEQFF. DNA for the CDR3: TGTGCCAGCAGCGGGGCGGGAGACCACAATGAGCAGTTCTTC.